This T cell receptor (beta chain) comes out of a study of blood T cell repertoires in COVID-19. Comment on this clone: Other nucleotide sequences from this sample produce the same CDR3.

Trimming took off 2 bases at V and 5 bases at J, with 10 bases between the two ends. The CDR3 totals 13 residues. CDR1 is MNHNY and CDR2 is SVGAGI in the germline V gene (reference sequence). Original methodology: Using reference gene primer amplification, nucleated cell counts were estimated. The protocol was immunoSEQ multiplex PCR, while the TCRdb copy is restricted to in-frame clones and leaves out a portion. V and J calls and clone size come straight from that table; D and trimming were deduced from the DNA. The sample yields almost 45,000 clones, roughly 68% seen once. The chain is built from TRBV6-6 and TRBJ2-7; possible D gene TRBD2, 5 bases. Sequences were obtained from peripheral blood. The receptor comes from a man at least 80 years old with acute or convalescent COVID-19. In DNA, the CDR3 is TGTGCCAGCAGTTACCCCGGAGGTAACGAGCAGTACTTC. Translating gives CASSYPGGNEQYF.